The 27 T cell receptor beta chains below come from one sample, sequenced in a study of blood T cells in healthy people across ages. Primers used in a second PCR of about 7 to 11 cycles were a sample-barcoded 5' primer and a J-beta primer mix. TCRdb re-called the 5' RACE reads through MiXCR, storing one row per CDR3 protein. The table has 780,000 or so distinct CDR3 sequences, approximately 55% seen once. Sequencing was carried out using blood. Receptors were obtained from a man older than 75 in good health.

J is TRBJ2-3 and V is TRBV20-1, with D possibly being TRBD1 (7 bases). Per germline, CDR1 DFQATT and CDR2 SNEGSKA (reference sequence). The V gene lost 5 bases and the J gene lost 5 bases, with 17 bases spanning the gap. The CDR3 runs to 14 residues. The CDR3 here is CSARTGGIGDTQYF. The CDR3 bases are TGCAGTGCTCGGACAGGCGGGATCGGAGATACGCAGTATTTT.

The V call is TRBV13, the J call TRBJ2-5; 7 bases map to TRBD2. The J call may be mistaken, given a closer DNA end match to TRBJ2-7. This CDR3 contains 15 residues. Per germline, CDR1 PRHDT and CDR2 FYEKMQ (reference sequence). CDR3 in amino acids: CASSQKGAGVNEQYF. Here the CDR3 DNA reads TGTGCCAGCAGCCAAAAAGGGGCGGGAGTCAACGAGCAGTACTTC.

This clonotype showed up just a few times. As DNA, the CDR3 is TGTGCCAGCAGCTTAGCGACAGGGTATGGCTACACCTTC. Protein: CASSLATGYGYTF. The rearrangement joins TRBV7-2 to TRBJ1-2; TRBD1 matches 7 bases. Germline V CDR1 and CDR2: SGHTA, FQGNSA. The CDR3 extends over 13 amino acids. J was trimmed by 5 bases and V by 0 bases; bases with no gene match: 0.

Comments on this clonotype: Its ends do not fully match the called genes, so a read error is possible. This chain connects TRBV20-1 to TRBJ2-5; 7 nucleotides align to TRBD1. The CDR3 loop spans 15 amino acids. Germline CDR1 DFQATT, CDR2 SNEGSKA (reference sequence). The CDR3 sequence: CSAREPGQRQEIQYF. The CDR3 nucleotides are TGCAGTGCTAGGGAACCGGGACAGCGCCAAGAGATCCAGTACTTC.

The rearrangement uses TRBV20-1 and TRBJ2-5, with 10 bases fitting TRBD1. Trimming removed 8 bases from V and 3 bases from J; junction bases left unmatched: 12. Germline loops: CDR1 DFQATT, CDR2 SNEGSKA (reference sequence). The CDR3 spans 15 residues. The CDR3 loop reads CSPFRQGAGEETQYF. DNA for the CDR3: TGCAGTCCATTTCGACAGGGGGCGGGAGAAGAGACCCAGTACTTC.

This clonotype was counted once. The chain combines TRBV5-1 with TRBJ2-1; 11 bases are a match to TRBD2. Germline V lookup: CDR1 SGHRS, CDR2 YFSETQ. The CDR3 sequence is 17 residues long. The V segment lost 0 bases and the J segment 8 bases; nucleotides outside the gene matches: 10. The CDR3 bases are TGCGCCAGCAGCTTGGAACTAGCGGGAGTGGGGTCGGATGAGCAGTTCTTC. It is translated as CASSLELAGVGSDEQFF.

The count of this clonotype is one. The chain combines TRBV5-1 with TRBJ2-1, with D unresolved. This CDR3 has 13 amino acids. Germline V lookup: CDR1 SGHRS, CDR2 YFSETQ. The V end lost 3 bases, the J end lost 10 bases, and 14 bases lay between the germline ends. The CDR3 coding sequence is TGCGCCAGCAGCTACGACTCCATCGGGGAGCAGTTCTTC. It translates to CASSYDSIGEQFF.

J is TRBJ1-1 and V is TRBV6-2 or TRBV6-3, with D perhaps matching TRBD1 (5 bases). CDR1 is MNHEY and CDR2 is SVGEGT in the germline V gene. Trimming left V 4 bases short and J 5 bases short, with 17 bases between. This CDR3 region has 15 residues. CDR3 nucleotide sequence: TGTGCCAGCAGTTCTGCGGGGGGATTGGGGACTGAAGCTTTCTTT. It codes for CASSSAGGLGTEAFF.

This chain joins TRBV18 and TRBJ2-5; 7 nucleotides agree with TRBD1. The J segment lost 4 bases and the V segment lost 3 bases, leaving 8 bases of the junction unmatched. The CDR3 sequence is 15 residues long. Germline V gene sequence: CDR1 KGHSH, CDR2 LQKENI. In nucleotides, the CDR3 is TGTGCCAGCTCACCTAGCCGGACAGGCGGAGAGACCCAGTACTTC. Its protein product is CASSPSRTGGETQYF.

Here the CDR3 reads CASSYRLAGVGDTQYF. The CDR3 DNA reads TGTGCCAGCAGCTATAGACTAGCGGGAGTAGGGGATACGCAGTATTTT. This chain links TRBV7-3 with TRBJ2-3; 12 positions agree with TRBD2. This CDR3 has 16 amino acids. Germline lookup yields CDR1 SGHTA and CDR2 FQGTGA. V was clipped by 4 bases and J by 6 bases; unmatched bases: 8.

In its sample, this clonotype was seen many times. V usage is TRBV5-1 and J usage is TRBJ2-7; TRBD2 is a possible D gene (5 bases). The germline V and J ends were trimmed by 1 base and 2 bases, with 7 bases remaining between them. CDR3 size: 13 residues. CDR1 and CDR2 (germline): SGHRS, YFSETQ. DNA for the CDR3: TGCGCCAGCAGCTTGAGCGGAGCCTACGAGCAGTACTTC. It yields the protein CASSLSGAYEQYF.

In its sample, this clonotype was seen once. This rearrangement joins TRBV20-1 to TRBJ2-1; 10 bases fit TRBD2. CDR3 length: 12 amino acids. Germline V lookup: CDR1 DFQATT, CDR2 SNEGSKA (reference sequence). V shed 4 bases, J shed 10 bases, and the junction held 4 bases outside the gene matches. The CDR3 DNA follows: TGCAGTGCTACGACTAGCGGGCGGGAGCAGTTCTTC. The encoded protein is CSATTSGREQFF.

This clonotype was counted once. V and J are TRBV7-9 and TRBJ1-5; a possible D gene is TRBD1 (6 bases). The V and J ends lost 5 bases and 0 bases respectively, with 14 bases between them. This CDR3 spans 16 amino acids. CDR1 SEHNR and CDR2 FQNEAQ come from the germline V gene (reference sequence). The CDR3 DNA sequence: TGTGCCAGCAGCCCTAGGGGGACCAATAGCAATCAGCCCCAGCATTTT. Protein: CASSPRGTNSNQPQHF.

V usage is TRBV7-2 and J usage is TRBJ2-3, with D unclear. The germline V gene encodes CDR1 SGHTA and CDR2 FQGNSA. The CDR3 has 14 amino acids. The ends were cut back, 8 bases at V and 2 bases at J, with 14 bases in the middle. Here the CDR3 reads CASQYRSSTDTQYF. The CDR3, as DNA: TGTGCCAGCCAGTATCGGTCGTCCACAGATACGCAGTATTTT.

The chain employs TRBV5-1 and TRBJ2-6; D is undetermined. CDR1 SGHRS and CDR2 YFSETQ come from the germline V gene. The CDR3 consists of 18 residues. The ends were cut back, 0 bases at V and 0 bases at J, with 13 bases in the middle. The CDR3: CASSLGLAKVSGANVLTF. The CDR3 DNA reads as TGCGCCAGCAGCTTGGGCCTCGCGAAAGTCTCTGGGGCCAACGTCCTGACTTTC.

The J gene is TRBJ2-1, the V gene TRBV5-1; the match to TRBD2 covers 7 bases. The CDR3 is 16 amino acids. Losses at the gene ends were 6 bases for V and 4 bases for J; bases not matched to a gene: 13. Germline V gene lookup returns CDR1 SGHRS and CDR2 YFSETQ. The CDR3 region has the DNA TGCGCCAGCACCTCAGGGACCGGGACTACTTACAATGAGCAGTTCTTC. It yields the protein CASTSGTGTTYNEQFF. The whole variable domain, filled in from reference TRBV5-1 and TRBJ2-1, reads KAGVTQTPRYLIKTRGQQVTLSCSPISGHRSVSWYQQTPGQGLQFLFEYFSETQRNKGNFPGRFSGRQFSNSRSEMNVSTLELGDSALYLCASTSGTGTTYNEQFFGPGTRLTVL.

V usage is TRBV27 and J usage is TRBJ2-1; 10 nucleotides line up with TRBD2. CDR3 length equals 17 residues. Unmatched junction bases numbered 6, after V lost 0 bases and J lost 4 bases. Germline lookup yields CDR1 MNHEY and CDR2 SMNVEV (reference sequence). The CDR3 nucleotides are TGTGCCAGCAGTTTATCCATCCCTAGCGGGAGTTACAATGAGCAGTTCTTC. Translating it yields CASSLSIPSGSYNEQFF.

The J gene is TRBJ2-7, the V gene TRBV7-9; 9 nucleotides agree with TRBD2. Trimming removed 5 bases from V and 2 bases from J; junction bases left unmatched: 7. Germline assignment: CDR1 SEHNR and CDR2 FQNEAQ (reference sequence). This CDR3 region has 15 residues. The DNA for the CDR3 is TGTGCCAGCAGCGCAAGGACTAGCGAAGCCTACGAGCAGTACTTC. It is translated as CASSARTSEAYEQYF.

The chain employs TRBV7-2 and TRBJ2-3, with 10 positions matching TRBD1. Germline values: CDR1 SGHTA, CDR2 FQGNSA. This CDR3 contains 15 residues. V shed 5 bases and J 2 bases; nucleotides not matched to a gene: 4. CDR3 nucleotide sequence: TGTGCCAGCAGCCGGACAGGGGGACCCACAGATACGCAGTATTTT. This translates into CASSRTGGPTDTQYF.

The chain links TRBV2 to TRBJ2-6; 7 bases line up with TRBD1. V gave up 9 bases and J gave up 0 bases; unmatched junction bases: 5. Germline loops: CDR1 SNHLY, CDR2 FYNNEI. CDR3 length: 15 amino acids. The CDR3 region is CASRTGASGANVLTF. In nucleotides, the CDR3 is TGTGCCAGTAGGACAGGCGCCTCTGGGGCCAACGTCCTGACTTTC. Full variable domain (remainder filled in from reference TRBV2 and TRBJ2-6): EPEVTQTPSHQVTQMGQEVILRCVPISNHLYFYWYRQILGQKVEFLVSFYNNEISEKSEIFDDQFSVERPDGSNFTLKIRSTKLEDSAMYFCASRTGASGANVLTFGAGSRLTVL.

This clonotype was observed a few times. This sequence joins TRBV9 and TRBJ2-3; 8 positions agree with TRBD2. CDR1 and CDR2 from the germline V gene are SGDLS and YYNGEE. The CDR3 contains 18 residues. V was pared by 0 bases and J by 2 bases, with 11 bases of the junction left unmatched. The CDR3 DNA is TGTGCCAGCAGCGTAGAGACTAGCGTCCCCTTTTCCACAGATACGCAGTATTTT. Translation gives CASSVETSVPFSTDTQYF.

The chain joins TRBV7-2 to TRBJ2-5; D possibly corresponds to TRBD1 (5 bases). V was clipped by 0 bases and J by 11 bases, with 22 bases between them. The CDR3 spans 16 residues. CDR1 and CDR2 from the germline V gene are SGHTA and FQGNSA. CDR3 sequence reads: CASSLAARGPRVLQYF. The DNA for the CDR3 is TGTGCCAGCAGCTTAGCGGCTAGGGGCCCTAGGGTCCTTCAGTACTTC.

The gene calls are TRBV2 and TRBJ2-7; 8 positions match TRBD1. This CDR3 has 14 amino acids. With V trimmed by 8 bases and J by 2 bases, 8 bases remained unmatched. Germline V gene data show CDR1 as SNHLY and CDR2 as FYNNEI. The CDR3 protein is CASSRDRSAYEQYF. CDR3 bases: TGTGCCAGCTCTCGGGACAGGAGTGCCTACGAGCAGTACTTC. Variable domain in full (rest from reference TRBV2 and TRBJ2-7): EPEVTQTPSHQVTQMGQEVILRCVPISNHLYFYWYRQILGQKVEFLVSFYNNEISEKSEIFDDQFSVERPDGSNFTLKIRSTKLEDSAMYFCASSRDRSAYEQYFGPGTRLTVT.

The chain links TRBV5-1 to TRBJ2-6; D not certain. Looked up from germline, CDR1 is SGHRS and CDR2 is YFSETQ. V was pared by 0 bases and J by 0 bases, with 7 bases between. This CDR3 has 16 amino acids. CDR3 sequence: CASSLAQSSGANVLTF. In DNA form, the CDR3 reads TGCGCCAGCAGCTTGGCCCAAAGCTCTGGGGCCAACGTCCTGACTTTC.

The V call is TRBV29-1, the J call TRBJ1-5; D is undetermined. The CDR3 is made up of 12 amino acids. The V and J ends lost 4 bases and 6 bases respectively, with 10 bases between them. Germline V gives CDR1 SQVTM, CDR2 ANQGSEA. This chain's CDR3 is CSVGGWGQPQHF. The CDR3 coding sequence is TGCAGCGTTGGAGGGTGGGGTCAGCCCCAGCATTTT.

There are many counts of this clonotype. An end of the junction differs from the germline gene, which may be a read error. The chain uses TRBV7-7 and TRBJ2-5, with 13 bases that match TRBD2. CDR1 is SSHAT, CDR2 FNYEAQ, per germline (reference sequence). This CDR3 is built from 15 residues. CDR3 amino acids: CASSLGLAGAETQYF. CDR3 coding DNA: TGTGCTAGCAGCTTAGGACTAGCGGGAGCAGAGACCCAGTACTTC.

The chain uses TRBV12-3 or TRBV12-4 and TRBJ1-3; possibly TRBD1 for D (5 bases). This CDR3 region has 15 residues. Trimming removed 2 bases at V and 3 bases at J, with 11 bases between. CDR3 loop: CASSLNIRVGNTIYF. DNA for the CDR3: TGTGCCAGCAGTTTAAACATCAGGGTTGGAAACACCATATATTTT.